This T cell receptor (beta chain) stems from a study of T cell repertoires in cytomegalovirus infection. TCRdb itself ran the reads through MiXCR, one entry per CDR3 protein. The repertoire holds around 130,000 distinct CDR3 sequences, with 8.8% as singletons. Germline V gene sequence: CDR1 DFQATT, CDR2 SNEGSKA (reference sequence). The CDR3 is 13 residues long. V lost 1 base and J 4 bases, leaving 9 bases between the germline ends. The sequence derives from a human donor in good health (CMV status not recorded). Some clones in this sample may be carry-over from other donors' samples. The chain carries TRBV20-1 and TRBJ2-3; tentative D call: TRBD2 (5 bases). The material sequenced was PBMCs. The CDR3 sequence is CSARAAGPDTQYF. The CDR3 DNA reads TGCAGTGCTAGAGCTGCGGGCCCAGATACGCAGTATTTT.